This is a list of T cell receptor beta chains from one sample in a study of blood T cells in healthy people across ages. Using its own MiXCR run on the 5' RACE reads, TCRdb lists one record per CDR3 protein. This table holds around 1,900,000 distinct CDR3 sequences, 39% found once. Sequenced: blood. These receptors all come from a human donor in good health. The CDR3 runs from the conserved cysteine through the conserved F or W. The D gene is left open where the match is weak. The size entry is marked missing in some rows and otherwise reads once, few, many or a size class.

j_gene | abundance | v_gene | d_gene | CDR3aa | CDR3nt
TRBJ2-3 | few | TRBV14 | TRBD1 | CASSQEVTGGDTQYF | TGTGCCAGCAGCCAAGAGGTGACAGGGGGAGATACGCAGTATTTT
TRBJ2-7 | - | TRBV4-3 | - | CASSHFFGKGDYEQYF | TGCGCCAGCAGCCACTTTTTCGGGAAGGGGGACTACGAGCAGTACTTC
TRBJ1-6 | - | TRBV7-2 | - | CASAAAGRSPLHF | TGTGCCAGCGCGGCGGCAGGGCGTTCACCCCTCCACTTT
TRBJ2-7 | many | TRBV7-6 | TRBD2 | CASSLGGEGEQYF | TGTGCCAGCAGCTTAGGCGGGGAGGGGGAGCAGTACTTC
TRBJ1-1 | once | TRBV20-1 | - | CSARRDAEWDTEAFF | TGCAGTGCGCGACGGGACGCGGAATGGGACACTGAAGCTTTCTTT
TRBJ1-5 | few | TRBV7-3 | - | CASSLDGAQPQHF | TGTGCCAGCAGCCTGGACGGGGCACAGCCCCAGCATTTT
TRBJ2-1 | - | TRBV21-1 | - | CASSKDLGRVQYNEQFF | TGTGCCAGCAGCAAGGACTTAGGGAGGGTACAGTACAATGAGCAGTTCTTC
TRBJ2-1 | - | TRBV6-5 | - | CASGRQQSYNEQFF | TGTGCCAGCGGCCGACAGCAGAGTTACAATGAGCAGTTCTTC
TRBJ2-5 | - | TRBV5-1 | - | CASSPLQGGPQETQYF | TGCGCCAGCAGCCCCCTCCAGGGGGGGCCACAAGAGACCCAGTACTTC
TRBJ2-1 | few | TRBV6-2/TRBV6-3 | - | CASSYSLTYNEQFF | TGTGCCAGCAGTTATTCCCTCACCTACAATGAGCAGTTCTTC
TRBJ2-7 | many | TRBV6-5 | TRBD1 | CASSRRQGSYEQYF | TGTGCCAGCAGTCGGAGACAGGGGTCCTACGAGCAGTACTTC
TRBJ2-3 | - | TRBV24-1 | - | CATSDPPSDTQYF | TGTGCCACCAGTGATCCTCCTTCAGATACGCAGTATTTT
TRBJ2-7 | few | TRBV20-1 | TRBD2 | CSARDGETSGDLYEQYF | TGCAGTGCTAGAGATGGGGAGACTAGCGGGGATCTCTACGAGCAGTACTTC
TRBJ1-4 | few | TRBV3-1 | - | CASSQFDNEKLFF | TGTGCCAGCAGCCAATTCGACAACGAAAAACTGTTTTTT
TRBJ1-5 | few | TRBV29-1 | - | CSVVDGGDQPQHF | TGCAGCGTCGTCGACGGGGGAGATCAGCCCCAGCATTTT
TRBJ1-6 | - | TRBV7-9 | TRBD1 | CASSYTGESSPLHF | TGTGCCAGCAGCTACACAGGGGAGAGCTCACCCCTCCACTTT
TRBJ1-5 | - | TRBV6-2/TRBV6-3 | - | CASSYSDLNQPQHF | TGTGCCAGCAGTTACTCGGACCTCAATCAGCCCCAGCATTTT
TRBJ2-4 | - | TRBV7-2 | TRBD1 | CASSFRQGARIAKNIQYF | TGTGCCAGCAGCTTTAGACAGGGGGCTCGGATAGCCAAAAACATTCAGTACTTC
TRBJ2-6 | few | TRBV5-6 | - | CASSIFGSGANVLTF | TGTGCCAGCAGCATCTTCGGGTCTGGGGCCAACGTCCTGACTTTC
TRBJ1-5 | few | TRBV3-1 | - | CASSFATNQPQHF | TGTGCCAGCAGCTTTGCAACCAATCAGCCCCAGCATTTT
TRBJ2-1 | - | TRBV7-9 | TRBD2 | CASSFGTSGYYNEQFF | TGTGCCAGCAGCTTCGGGACTAGCGGATATTACAATGAGCAGTTCTTC
TRBJ2-1 | - | TRBV5-1 | - | CANSKRQDNNEQFF | TGCGCCAACAGCAAACGACAGGACAACAATGAGCAGTTCTTC
TRBJ2-7 | - | TRBV24-1 | - | CATSDSRTSYEQYF | TGTGCCACCAGTGATTCGAGGACTTCGTACGAGCAGTACTTC
TRBJ2-6 | - | TRBV7-9 | TRBD2 | CASWGPGLNSGANVLTF | TGTGCCAGCTGGGGTCCGGGACTAAACTCTGGGGCCAACGTCCTGACTTTC
TRBJ1-2 | - | TRBV7-9 | - | CASSFPTGHGGYTF | TGTGCCAGCAGCTTCCCCACAGGGCATGGGGGCTACACCTTC
TRBJ2-4 | few | TRBV12-3/TRBV12-4 | TRBD1 | CASSLVGTGHHIQYF | TGTGCCAGCAGTTTAGTGGGGACAGGCCACCACATTCAGTACTTC
TRBJ2-7 | many | TRBV6-1 | TRBD1 | CASSHRGHYEQYF | TGTGCCAGCAGCCACAGGGGCCACTACGAGCAGTACTTC
TRBJ1-1 | few | TRBV9 | - | CASSVERSTEAFF | TGTGCCAGCAGCGTAGAACGGAGCACTGAAGCTTTCTTT
TRBJ2-1 | - | TRBV20-1 | TRBD1 | CSAPKRQGWAEQFF | TGCAGTGCTCCAAAACGACAGGGGTGGGCTGAGCAGTTCTTC
TRBJ2-5 | few | TRBV7-8 | - | CASRSPGAGEGTQYF | TGTGCCAGCAGATCTCCCGGGGCAGGGGAGGGGACCCAGTACTTC
TRBJ1-2 | - | TRBV6-5 | - | CASSYSGGPSYGYTF | TGTGCCAGCAGTTACTCGGGGGGACCCAGCTATGGCTACACCTTC
TRBJ2-2 | - | TRBV2 | TRBD1 | CASRPSTGGTGELFF | TGTGCCAGCAGGCCGTCGACAGGGGGGACCGGGGAGCTGTTTTTT
TRBJ1-2 | - | TRBV10-3 | - | CAIGGAYGYTF | TGTGCCATCGGGGGGGCGTATGGCTACACCTTC
TRBJ2-3 | few | TRBV4-3 | - | CASSQIHRADTQYF | TGCGCCAGCAGCCAAATACACAGGGCTGATACGCAGTATTTT
TRBJ2-3 | few | TRBV10-2 | TRBD2 | CASTRAGRADTQYF | TGCGCCAGCACTAGGGCAGGGAGGGCAGATACGCAGTATTTT
TRBJ1-6 | - | TRBV20-1 | - | CSYRPNSYNSPLHF | TGCAGTTATCGACCAAACTCCTATAATTCACCCCTCCACTTT
TRBJ2-5 | - | TRBV5-4 | - | CASSWDTRGPRYF | TGTGCCAGCAGCTGGGATACGCGAGGGCCCCGGTACTTC
TRBJ2-3 | - | TRBV5-1 | TRBD2 | CASSSTSGGGRDTQYF | TGCGCCAGCAGCTCGACTAGCGGGGGCGGCAGAGATACGCAGTATTTT
TRBJ2-5 | many | TRBV11-1 | - | CASSLAEGAGETQYF | TGTGCCAGCAGCTTAGCGGAGGGCGCGGGGGAGACCCAGTACTTC
TRBJ1-2 | - | TRBV27 | TRBD1 | CASSFLTGGEGYTF | TGTGCCAGCAGTTTCCTGACAGGGGGCGAAGGCTACACCTTC
TRBJ1-2 | many | TRBV7-2 | - | CASSLSSGENYGYTF | TGTGCCAGCAGCTTAAGTTCAGGGGAGAACTATGGCTACACCTTC
TRBJ2-5 | few | TRBV4-2 | - | CASSQDPVQETQYF | TGTGCCAGCAGCCAAGATCCAGTACAAGAGACCCAGTACTTC